Listed below are T cell receptor beta chains from one sample, sequenced in a study of human T cells and chemical hapten exposure. A single record per CDR3 protein comes from TCRdb applying MiXCR to the RACE reads. The repertoire holds 35,000 to 45,000 distinct CDR3 sequences, with about 12% as singletons. Sequenced material: whole blood, taken in connection with sensitization to the hapten diphenylcyclopropenone (DPC). The receptor source for this set is a woman aged 40 to 50 with alopecia areata. Some clones in this sample may be carry-over from other donors' samples. Each CDR3 is given with its conserved first and last residue. A D gene is named only where the DNA matches it firmly. Clone size is not always given. Where it is, it says once, few, many or a class for expanded clones.

V gene: TRBV12-3/TRBV12-4; clone size: many; J gene: TRBJ2-7; D gene: TRBD2; CDR3 protein: CASSLSPLAGVSYEQYF; CDR3 DNA: TGTGCCAGCAGTTTATCCCCACTAGCGGGGGTCAGCTACGAGCAGTACTTC
V gene: TRBV7-2; clone size: many; J gene: TRBJ2-3; D gene: TRBD2; CDR3 protein: CASSLASGGGADTQYF; CDR3 DNA: TGTGCCAGCAGCTTGGCCAGCGGGGGAGGGGCAGATACGCAGTATTTT
V gene: TRBV7-3; clone size: many; J gene: TRBJ2-5; D gene: -; CDR3 protein: CASSLSREETQYF; CDR3 DNA: TGTGCCAGCAGCTTATCTAGGGAAGAGACCCAGTACTTC
V gene: TRBV12-3/TRBV12-4; clone size: -; J gene: TRBJ2-3; D gene: -; CDR3 protein: CASGGNTDTQYF; CDR3 DNA: TGTGCCAGCGGGGGCAACACAGATACGCAGTATTTT
V gene: TRBV3-1; clone size: few; J gene: TRBJ2-7; D gene: -; CDR3 protein: CASSQGGPLYEQYF; CDR3 DNA: TGTGCCAGCAGCCAAGGAGGTCCCCTCTACGAGCAGTACTTC
V gene: TRBV5-6; clone size: few; J gene: TRBJ2-7; D gene: -; CDR3 protein: CASSRGANSYEQYF; CDR3 DNA: TGTGCCAGCAGCCGAGGGGCTAATTCCTACGAGCAGTACTTC
V gene: TRBV3-1; clone size: -; J gene: TRBJ2-7; D gene: -; CDR3 protein: CASSQGTLTRYEQYF; CDR3 DNA: TGTGCCAGCAGCCAAGGGACATTAACCCGCTACGAGCAGTACTTC
V gene: TRBV18; clone size: -; J gene: TRBJ1-1; D gene: -; CDR3 protein: CASSPRGAPGTEAFF; CDR3 DNA: TGTGCCAGCTCACCACGGGGGGCGCCGGGCACTGAAGCTTTCTTT
V gene: TRBV7-2; clone size: few; J gene: TRBJ2-1; D gene: TRBD1; CDR3 protein: CASSPGPTGYEQFF; CDR3 DNA: TGTGCCAGCAGCCCAGGACCGACAGGGTATGAGCAGTTCTTC
V gene: TRBV12-3/TRBV12-4; clone size: many; J gene: TRBJ2-6; D gene: TRBD1; CDR3 protein: CASRGTGGSGANVLTF; CDR3 DNA: TGTGCCAGCAGGGGGACAGGTGGCTCTGGGGCCAACGTCCTGACTTTC
V gene: TRBV4-2; clone size: -; J gene: TRBJ2-2; D gene: TRBD2; CDR3 protein: CASSQGRLAGGASGELFF; CDR3 DNA: TGTGCCAGCAGCCAAGGGCGACTAGCGGGAGGTGCCTCCGGGGAGCTGTTTTTT
V gene: TRBV29-1; clone size: -; J gene: TRBJ2-1; D gene: TRBD2; CDR3 protein: CSVNSGSYNEQFF; CDR3 DNA: TGCAGCGTTAATAGCGGGAGTTACAATGAGCAGTTCTTC
V gene: TRBV7-8; clone size: many; J gene: TRBJ2-7; D gene: TRBD1; CDR3 protein: CASSFRTGGVESYEQYF; CDR3 DNA: TGTGCCAGCAGCTTCAGGACAGGCGGAGTGGAGTCCTACGAGCAGTACTTC
V gene: TRBV7-3; clone size: many; J gene: TRBJ1-2; D gene: -; CDR3 protein: CASSPGGTMGGYTF; CDR3 DNA: TGTGCCAGCAGCCCGGGGGGGACAATGGGTGGCTACACCTTC
V gene: TRBV6-5; clone size: -; J gene: TRBJ2-3; D gene: -; CDR3 protein: CASSDPGRGYTDTQYF; CDR3 DNA: TGTGCCAGCAGTGACCCCGGGCGGGGTTACACAGATACGCAGTATTTT
V gene: TRBV10-3; clone size: -; J gene: TRBJ1-2; D gene: -; CDR3 protein: CAISGQRSYGYTF; CDR3 DNA: TGTGCCATCAGTGGACAGCGGTCCTATGGCTACACCTTC
V gene: TRBV12-3/TRBV12-4; clone size: many; J gene: TRBJ2-1; D gene: TRBD2; CDR3 protein: CASSLSGGPHRNEQFF; CDR3 DNA: TGTGCCAGCAGTTTAAGCGGGGGGCCCCACCGGAATGAGCAGTTCTTC
V gene: TRBV5-5; clone size: few; J gene: TRBJ2-7; D gene: -; CDR3 protein: CASSLRGAGEQYF; CDR3 DNA: TGTGCCAGCAGCTTAAGGGGCGCGGGGGAGCAGTACTTC
V gene: TRBV28; clone size: -; J gene: TRBJ2-7; D gene: -; CDR3 protein: CASTLSSPPYEQYF; CDR3 DNA: TGTGCCAGCACCCTCTCGAGTCCTCCCTACGAGCAGTACTTC
V gene: TRBV10-3; clone size: -; J gene: TRBJ2-2; D gene: -; CDR3 protein: CAISEWRGRTGELFF; CDR3 DNA: TGTGCCATCAGTGAGTGGCGGGGTCGCACCGGGGAGCTGTTTTTT
V gene: TRBV5-1; clone size: -; J gene: TRBJ2-7; D gene: -; CDR3 protein: CASSFRTAYEQYF; CDR3 DNA: TGCGCCAGCAGCTTTAGAACAGCCTACGAGCAGTACTTC
V gene: TRBV10-3; clone size: -; J gene: TRBJ2-6; D gene: -; CDR3 protein: CAIMGDFGANVLTF; CDR3 DNA: TGTGCCATCATGGGGGATTTTGGGGCCAACGTCCTGACTTTC
V gene: TRBV10-3; clone size: -; J gene: TRBJ1-1; D gene: -; CDR3 protein: CAITVAAQGKAFF; CDR3 DNA: TGTGCCATCACTGTCGCAGCGCAAGGGAAAGCTTTCTTT
V gene: TRBV4-3; clone size: few; J gene: TRBJ2-3; D gene: -; CDR3 protein: CASSQYPPPRVPDTQYF; CDR3 DNA: TGCGCCAGCAGCCAATACCCTCCCCCCAGGGTGCCAGATACGCAGTATTTT
V gene: TRBV29-1; clone size: -; J gene: TRBJ2-7; D gene: TRBD1; CDR3 protein: CSVETDRGAYEQYF; CDR3 DNA: TGCAGCGTCGAAACCGACAGGGGAGCCTACGAGCAGTACTTC
V gene: TRBV3-1; clone size: many; J gene: TRBJ2-7; D gene: TRBD2; CDR3 protein: CASTAKGTSGLYEQYF; CDR3 DNA: TGTGCCAGCACCGCCAAGGGGACTAGCGGCCTCTACGAGCAGTACTTC
V gene: TRBV9; clone size: few; J gene: TRBJ2-3; D gene: -; CDR3 protein: CASSVVGDPPDTQYF; CDR3 DNA: TGTGCCAGCAGCGTAGTGGGAGACCCCCCAGATACGCAGTATTTT
V gene: TRBV18; clone size: few; J gene: TRBJ2-3; D gene: -; CDR3 protein: CASSPSQGKVADTQYF; CDR3 DNA: TGTGCCAGCTCCCCCTCACAGGGTAAGGTGGCAGATACGCAGTATTTT
V gene: TRBV7-2; clone size: many; J gene: TRBJ1-5; D gene: -; CDR3 protein: CASRPDHNQPQHF; CDR3 DNA: TGTGCCAGCAGACCGGATCACAATCAGCCCCAGCATTTT
V gene: TRBV2; clone size: -; J gene: TRBJ2-5; D gene: -; CDR3 protein: CASSGLYRETQYF; CDR3 DNA: TGTGCCAGCAGCGGACTATACAGGGAGACCCAGTACTTC
V gene: TRBV29-1; clone size: few; J gene: TRBJ2-5; D gene: -; CDR3 protein: CSVDQRVQETQYF; CDR3 DNA: TGCAGCGTTGATCAAAGGGTTCAAGAGACCCAGTACTTC
V gene: TRBV12-3/TRBV12-4; clone size: many; J gene: TRBJ1-2; D gene: -; CDR3 protein: CASSYGTANPATNYGYTF; CDR3 DNA: TGTGCCAGCAGTTACGGGACTGCTAATCCTGCCACTAACTATGGCTACACCTTC
V gene: TRBV7-3; clone size: -; J gene: TRBJ1-2; D gene: -; CDR3 protein: CASSLSSRGLDGYTF; CDR3 DNA: TGTGCCAGCAGCTTAAGCTCTCGAGGACTAGATGGCTACACCTTC
V gene: TRBV15; clone size: few; J gene: TRBJ1-2; D gene: -; CDR3 protein: CATSRDTVSPGYTF; CDR3 DNA: TGTGCCACCAGCAGAGATACTGTTTCCCCCGGCTACACCTTC
V gene: TRBV30; clone size: many; J gene: TRBJ2-1; D gene: -; CDR3 protein: CAWSVRAIGQFF; CDR3 DNA: TGTGCCTGGAGTGTACGAGCAATCGGGCAGTTCTTC
V gene: TRBV12-3/TRBV12-4; clone size: -; J gene: TRBJ2-1; D gene: -; CDR3 protein: CASSLLLDEQFF; CDR3 DNA: TGTGCCAGCAGTTTACTCTTGGATGAGCAGTTCTTC
V gene: TRBV20-1; clone size: many; J gene: TRBJ2-1; D gene: TRBD1; CDR3 protein: CSARRQGTNEQFF; CDR3 DNA: TGCAGTGCTAGAAGACAGGGGACGAATGAGCAGTTCTTC
V gene: TRBV7-9; clone size: -; J gene: TRBJ1-1; D gene: -; CDR3 protein: CASNSLAGWGTEAFF; CDR3 DNA: TGTGCCAGCAACTCTCTGGCAGGCTGGGGCACTGAAGCTTTCTTT
V gene: TRBV11-2; clone size: medium-sized; J gene: TRBJ2-7; D gene: -; CDR3 protein: CASSPGSASQQYF; CDR3 DNA: TGTGCCAGCAGCCCCGGTTCGGCAAGTCAGCAGTACTTC
V gene: TRBV13; clone size: many; J gene: TRBJ2-7; D gene: -; CDR3 protein: CASSLGSQSSYEQYF; CDR3 DNA: TGTGCCAGCAGCTTAGGCAGCCAGAGCTCCTACGAGCAGTACTTC
V gene: TRBV30; clone size: many; J gene: TRBJ1-2; D gene: -; CDR3 protein: CASRLGRLDYTF; CDR3 DNA: TGTGCCTCCCGGCTCGGGAGGTTGGACTACACCTTC
V gene: TRBV4-3; clone size: few; J gene: TRBJ2-7; D gene: TRBD2; CDR3 protein: CASSQGLATSYEQYF; CDR3 DNA: TGCGCCAGCAGCCAGGGACTAGCGACGAGTTACGAGCAGTACTTC
V gene: TRBV29-1; clone size: few; J gene: TRBJ2-7; D gene: -; CDR3 protein: CSVEDTAGAIEQYF; CDR3 DNA: TGCAGCGTTGAAGATACCGCCGGGGCCATCGAGCAGTACTTC
V gene: TRBV7-8; clone size: few; J gene: TRBJ2-7; D gene: TRBD2; CDR3 protein: CASSLVGTSGYEQYF; CDR3 DNA: TGTGCCAGCAGCTTAGTCGGGACTAGCGGCTACGAGCAGTACTTC
V gene: TRBV28; clone size: -; J gene: TRBJ2-3; D gene: -; CDR3 protein: CASSLPGQLTDTQYF; CDR3 DNA: TGTGCCAGCAGTTTACCGGGACAACTCACAGATACGCAGTATTTT
V gene: TRBV27; clone size: many; J gene: TRBJ2-3; D gene: -; CDR3 protein: CASRPPYTDTQYF; CDR3 DNA: TGTGCCAGCAGACCGCCGTACACAGATACGCAGTATTTT
V gene: TRBV7-6; clone size: few; J gene: TRBJ2-3; D gene: TRBD1; CDR3 protein: CASTYRAGGTQYF; CDR3 DNA: TGTGCCAGCACCTACCGAGCAGGGGGCACGCAGTATTTT
V gene: TRBV15; clone size: many; J gene: TRBJ2-2; D gene: -; CDR3 protein: CATGRRETGELFF; CDR3 DNA: TGTGCCACGGGGAGGAGGGAGACCGGGGAGCTGTTTTTT